This entry is about one T cell receptor (beta chain). This specimen belongs to a study of blood T cells in healthy people across ages. Germline CDR1 and CDR2: SGHTA and FQGNSA. V shed 5 bases, J shed 1 base, and the junction held 8 bases outside the gene matches. This CDR3 has 16 residues. With a J-beta primer mix and a sample-barcoded 5' primer, a second PCR ran roughly 6 to 11 cycles. TCRdb reprocessed the 5' RACE reads with MiXCR, giving one entry per CDR3 protein. This table holds almost 1 million distinct CDR3 sequences, roughly 50% found once. The TCR sequence derives from a woman in her sixties or seventies in good health. The source material was blood. The genes are TRBV7-2 and TRBJ2-3, with TRBD2 matching over 8 bases. The CDR3 loop is CASSPTAGGGTDTQYF. In DNA form, the CDR3 reads TGTGCCAGCAGCCCGACGGCGGGAGGCGGCACAGATACGCAGTATTTT.